The 8 T cell receptor beta chains in this list originate from one sample, sequenced in a study of T-cell memory formation after mild COVID-19. MiXCR was run by TCRdb on the 5' RACE reads, yielding one entry per CDR3 protein. The repertoire has fewer than 350,000 distinct CDR3 sequences, roughly an eighth of them found once; the top ten carry around 23%. Sequencing was carried out using PBMCs or a T cell subset sorted from them (not recorded which). Source of these receptors: a man aged 18 to 30 who had mild COVID-19 (a few samples of this study predate the infection). Cell type and time point are not known.

The chain uses TRBV5-8 and TRBJ2-5; 7 nucleotides agree with TRBD1. Germline V gene sequence: CDR1 SGHTS, CDR2 YDEGEE. CDR3 length equals 14 residues. The trim removed 6 bases at V and 5 bases at J, leaving 10 bases unmatched. The CDR3 sequence is CASTKTGVGETQYF. The DNA of the CDR3 is TGTGCCAGCACCAAAACAGGGGTAGGGGAGACCCAGTACTTC.

V gene TRBV6-2 or TRBV6-3 combines with J gene TRBJ2-1; 7 bases line up with TRBD2. Trimming took 7 bases from V and 6 from J; bases not matched to a gene: 15. The CDR3 has 16 amino acids. Germline V gene sequence: CDR1 MNHEY, CDR2 SVGEGT. CDR3 protein: CASKGARGDRVNEQFF. The CDR3 nucleotides are TGTGCCAGCAAAGGAGCCCGGGGGGACCGCGTCAATGAGCAGTTCTTC.

CDR3 bases: TGCGCCAGCAGCTTCGACCCCCTGCCGAGTGAGCAGTTCTTC. Translating gives CASSFDPLPSEQFF. The rearrangement joins TRBV5-1 to TRBJ2-1, with D uncertain. Per the germline V gene, CDR1 is SGHRS and CDR2 is YFSETQ. The CDR3 runs to 14 residues. Trimming stripped 2 bases from V and 9 bases from J, with 15 bases between.

The J gene is TRBJ2-7, the V gene TRBV7-9, with a possible D match to TRBD1 (6 bases). Trimming pared 4 bases from V and 7 bases from J, leaving 20 bases between. Germline assignment: CDR1 SEHNR and CDR2 FQNEAQ (reference sequence). The CDR3 extends over 15 amino acids. The CDR3 protein is CASSSLPVTGQEQYF. The CDR3 nucleotides are TGTGCCAGCAGCTCCCTCCCGGTGACAGGACAGGAGCAGTACTTC. Variable domain in full (rest from reference TRBV7-9 and TRBJ2-7): DTGVSQNPRHKITKRGQNVTFRCDPISEHNRLYWYRQTLGQGPEFLTYFQNEAQLEKSRLLSDRFSAERPKGSFSTLEIQRTEQGDSAMYLCASSSLPVTGQEQYFGPGTRLTVT.

The chain uses TRBV30 and TRBJ2-5; D is possibly TRBD2 (6 bases). The CDR3 is 12 amino acids. Trimming cost V 3 bases and J 4 bases, with 9 bases left between them. The germline V gene encodes CDR1 GTSNPN and CDR2 SVGIG (reference sequence). The CDR3 DNA sequence: TGTGCCTGGAGGCGGGAAGTAGAGACCCAGTACTTC. Protein: CAWRREVETQYF.

This clonotype was detected ten times or more. This sequence joins TRBV3-1 and TRBJ2-5; the match to TRBD2 covers 7 bases. This CDR3 is built from 14 residues. With V trimmed by 0 bases and J by 5 bases, 3 bases remained unmatched. Germline V gene data show CDR1 as LGHDT and CDR2 as YNNKEL (reference sequence). The CDR3 DNA is TGTGCCAGCAGCCAAGATTTCGGGAGGGAGACCCAGTACTTC. Its translation is CASSQDFGRETQYF.

This clonotype was counted between two and nine times. The rearrangement uses TRBV12-3 or TRBV12-4 and TRBJ2-5; a possible D gene is TRBD2 (6 bases). The CDR3 has 15 amino acids. V gave up 5 bases and J gave up 2 bases, with 15 bases separating them. CDR3 nucleotide sequence: TGTGCCAGCAGTCAGACTAGACTAGTGCAAGAGACCCAGTACTTC. This sequence encodes CASSQTRLVQETQYF.

This clonotype was observed a single time. This chain uses TRBV9 with TRBJ2-1; D possibly corresponds to TRBD1 (6 bases). The CDR3 runs to 16 residues. V lost 6 bases and J 9 bases, leaving 25 bases between the germline ends. Per germline, CDR1 SGDLS and CDR2 YYNGEE. The CDR3 spells CASTSRDTGRTFEQFF. The CDR3 region has the DNA TGTGCCAGCACGTCTAGGGACACCGGTAGGACATTTGAGCAGTTCTTC.